This TCR beta chain was sequenced in a study of blood T cell repertoires in COVID-19. Study details: Donors in the United States, Italy and Spain gave samples during acute or convalescent COVID-19. PBMCs, B-cell-depleted T cells, or T cells were the source of the cDNA or gDNA that made up the material.

Per the study methods: Amplified reference gene primers provided the basis for estimating nucleated cell counts. TCRdb's table, derived via immunoSEQ multiplex PCR, lists solely in-frame clones and lacks some. That table gives V, J and clone size, and the DNA gave D and trimming. Of about 200,000 clones in the sample, roughly 88% were seen once. The CDR3 is 13 residues long. CDR1 is SGHTA, CDR2 FQGNSA, per germline. V lost 4 bases and J lost 4; bases outside the gene matches: 4. This clonotype was sampled from a man in his sixties with acute or convalescent COVID-19. The rearrangement uses TRBV7-2 and TRBJ2-7; TRBD2 aligns across 7 bases. The sequencing sample was made of peripheral blood. The CDR3 coding sequence is TGTGCCAGCAGCTCTTGGCGGGAGTACGAGCAGTACTTC. Encoded protein: CASSSWREYEQYF.